The 11 T cell receptor beta chains given below trace back to one sample, sequenced in a study of control samples from healthy donors and cancer patients. Profiling relied on immunoSEQ multiplex PCR, and the TCRdb table lists in-frame clones only, not all of them. The sample has fewer than 200,000 clones; 96% are singletons. Input material: blood. These receptors were taken from a woman aged 25 to 39 in good health.

The chain employs TRBV13 and TRBJ1-2, with D uncertain. The germline V gene encodes CDR1 PRHDT and CDR2 FYEKMQ (reference sequence). Trimming removed 5 bases from V and 9 bases from J, with 13 bases in between. This CDR3 is built from 12 residues. The CDR3 region is CASSADHGSYTF. CDR3 bases: TGTGCCAGCAGCGCAGACCACGGGAGCTACACCTTC.

The V gene is TRBV6-4, the J gene TRBJ1-1; TRBD1 agrees at 7 bases. CDR3 length: 14 residues. From germline, CDR1 is MRHNA and CDR2 SNTAGT. The ends lost 6 bases at V and 4 bases at J; junction bases unmatched: 8. The chain's CDR3 is CASRGDSKVTEAFF. As DNA, the CDR3 is TGTGCCAGCAGGGGGGACAGTAAGGTCACTGAAGCTTTCTTT.

The chain links TRBV6-4 to TRBJ1-2; TRBD1 is a possible D gene (5 bases). Germline CDR1 MRHNA, CDR2 SNTAGT. This CDR3 has 16 amino acids. With 0 bases removed from V and 4 bases from J, the gap between germline ends came to 15 bases. CDR3 DNA: TGTGCCAGCAGTGACTCGAGGGCGGATGGGGGCTATGGCTACACCTTC. It yields the protein CASSDSRADGGYGYTF.

J is TRBJ2-2 and V is TRBV5-5; TRBD1 or TRBD2 may be the D gene (5 bases each). The CDR3 contains 14 residues. The ends were cut back, 9 bases at V and 1 base at J, with 13 bases in the middle. Germline V gene sequence: CDR1 SGHKS, CDR2 YYEKEE (reference sequence). The CDR3 loop is CATRRDGNTGELFF. CDR3 bases: TGTGCCACCAGAAGGGACGGGAACACCGGGGAGCTGTTTTTT.

This clone was observed once. The rearrangement links TRBV28 to TRBJ1-5; the match to TRBD1 covers 7 bases. The ends lost 1 base at V and 3 bases at J; junction bases unmatched: 6. The CDR3 totals 16 residues. Germline V gene data show CDR1 as MDHEN and CDR2 as SYDVKM. The CDR3 loop is CASSLYPDRVNQPQHF. Written as DNA, the CDR3 is TGTGCCAGCAGTTTATATCCTGACAGGGTCAATCAGCCCCAGCATTTT. Combining the CDR3 with reference TRBV28 and TRBJ1-5 gives the whole variable domain DVKVTQSSRYLVKRTGEKVFLECVQDMDHENMFWYRQDPGLGLRLIYFSYDVKMKEKGDIPEGYSVSREKKERFSLILESASTNQTSMYLCASSLYPDRVNQPQHFGDGTRLSIL.

The chain recombines TRBV27 with TRBJ2-1; 11 bases align to TRBD2. V was clipped by 5 bases and J by 5 bases; unmatched bases: 8. CDR1 is MNHEY and CDR2 is SMNVEV in the germline V gene (reference sequence). The CDR3 totals 16 residues. The CDR3: CASSPRLAGYDNEQFF. The DNA for the CDR3 is TGTGCCAGCAGTCCCAGACTAGCGGGGTACGACAATGAGCAGTTCTTC.

The chain links TRBV27 to TRBJ2-7; a possible D gene is TRBD1 (6 bases). This CDR3 comprises 13 residues. From germline, CDR1 is MNHEY and CDR2 SMNVEV (reference sequence). Trimming removed 3 bases from V and 4 bases from J, with 10 bases in between. The CDR3 DNA reads as TGTGCCAGCAGTTTGAACAGGGCATACGAGCAGTACTTC. This sequence encodes CASSLNRAYEQYF.

This chain joins TRBV19 and TRBJ1-5; D is possibly TRBD1 (6 bases). The germline CDR1 and CDR2 sequences are LNHDA and SQIVND (reference sequence). The CDR3 has 13 residues. Trimming took 4 bases from V and 3 from J, leaving 7 bases between them. CDR3: CASSRTDNQPQHF. CDR3 sequence (DNA): TGTGCCAGTAGTAGGACAGACAATCAGCCCCAGCATTTT.

The CDR3 DNA is TGTGCCAGCAGCCGATCCGGGACAGCTGAAGCTTTCTTT. This sequence encodes CASSRSGTAEAFF. The V and J genes are TRBV28 and TRBJ1-1, with 7 bases lining up with TRBD1. The ends lost 6 bases at V and 6 bases at J; junction bases unmatched: 7. CDR1 is MDHEN and CDR2 is SYDVKM in the germline V gene. The CDR3 has 13 residues.

This rearrangement joins TRBV5-4 to TRBJ1-1, with a weak D call TRBD1 (5 bases). Germline CDR1 reads SGHNT; CDR2 reads YYREEE (reference sequence). The CDR3 is 15 residues long. V was shortened by 0 bases and J by 1 base, with 10 bases between the two germline ends. The CDR3 DNA follows: TGTGCCAGCAGCTTGGGCAGGGCCGAGAACACTGAAGCTTTCTTT. Amino acids: CASSLGRAENTEAFF.

The rearrangement links TRBV12-3 or TRBV12-4 to TRBJ2-5; D may be TRBD2 (5 bases). V was shortened by 6 bases and J by 4 bases, with 12 bases between the two germline ends. This CDR3 is built from 13 residues. The CDR3 loop is CASSGISGETQYF. The CDR3 DNA follows: TGTGCCAGCAGCGGGATTTCCGGAGAGACCCAGTACTTC.